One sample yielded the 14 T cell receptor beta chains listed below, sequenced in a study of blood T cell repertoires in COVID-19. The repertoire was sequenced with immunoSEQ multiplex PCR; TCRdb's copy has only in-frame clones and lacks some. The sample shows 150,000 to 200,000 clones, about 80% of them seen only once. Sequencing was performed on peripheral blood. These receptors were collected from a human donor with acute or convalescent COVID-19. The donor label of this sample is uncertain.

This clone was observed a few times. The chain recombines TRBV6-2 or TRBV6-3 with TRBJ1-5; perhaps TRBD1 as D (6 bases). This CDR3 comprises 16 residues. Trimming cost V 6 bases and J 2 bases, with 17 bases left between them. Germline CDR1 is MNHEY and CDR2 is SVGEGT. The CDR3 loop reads CASSPGAGAGNQPQHF. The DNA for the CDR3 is TGTGCCAGCAGCCCCGGAGCGGGGGCAGGCAATCAGCCCCAGCATTTT.

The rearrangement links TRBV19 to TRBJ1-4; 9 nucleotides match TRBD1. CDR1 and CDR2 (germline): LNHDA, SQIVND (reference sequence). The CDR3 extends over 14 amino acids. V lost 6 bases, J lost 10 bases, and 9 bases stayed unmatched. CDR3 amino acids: CASSIGTGYGKLFF. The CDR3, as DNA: TGTGCCAGTAGCATTGGGACAGGGTACGGAAAACTGTTTTTT.

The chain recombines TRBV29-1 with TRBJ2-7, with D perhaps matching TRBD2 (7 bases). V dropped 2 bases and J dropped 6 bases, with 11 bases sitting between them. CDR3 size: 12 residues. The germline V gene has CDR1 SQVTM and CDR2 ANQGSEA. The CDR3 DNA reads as TGCAGCGTTGAATCGGGGGGCCGCGAGCAGTACTTC. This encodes CSVESGGREQYF.

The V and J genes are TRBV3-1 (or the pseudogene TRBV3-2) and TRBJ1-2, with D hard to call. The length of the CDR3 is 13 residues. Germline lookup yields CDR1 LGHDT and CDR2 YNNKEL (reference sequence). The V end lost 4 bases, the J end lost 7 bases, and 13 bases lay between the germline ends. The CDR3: CASSPPDRGGYTF. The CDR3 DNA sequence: TGTGCCAGCAGCCCACCCGATCGGGGTGGCTACACCTTC.

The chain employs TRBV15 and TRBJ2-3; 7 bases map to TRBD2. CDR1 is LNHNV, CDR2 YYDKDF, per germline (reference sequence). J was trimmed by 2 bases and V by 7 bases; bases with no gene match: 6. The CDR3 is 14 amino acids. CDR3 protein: CATKRAGSTDTQYF. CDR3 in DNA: TGTGCCACCAAACGAGCGGGGTCCACAGATACGCAGTATTTT.

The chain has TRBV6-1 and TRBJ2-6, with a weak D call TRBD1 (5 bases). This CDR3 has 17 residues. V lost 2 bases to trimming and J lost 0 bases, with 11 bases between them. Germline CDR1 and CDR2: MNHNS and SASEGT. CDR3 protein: CASSEWGGASGANVLTF. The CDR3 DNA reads TGTGCCAGCAGTGAATGGGGCGGAGCCTCTGGGGCCAACGTCCTGACTTTC.

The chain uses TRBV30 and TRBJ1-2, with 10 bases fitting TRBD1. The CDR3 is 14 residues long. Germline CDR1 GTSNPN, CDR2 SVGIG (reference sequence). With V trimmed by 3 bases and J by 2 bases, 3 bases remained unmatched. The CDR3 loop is CAWRMTGGNYGYTF. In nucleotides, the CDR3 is TGTGCCTGGAGAATGACAGGGGGCAACTATGGCTACACCTTC.

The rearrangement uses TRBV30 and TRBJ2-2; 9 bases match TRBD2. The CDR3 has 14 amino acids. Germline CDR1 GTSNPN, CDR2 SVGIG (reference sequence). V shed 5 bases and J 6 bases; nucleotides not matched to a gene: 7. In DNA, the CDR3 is TGTGCCTGGCCGGCGGCGGGGGGGGCCGGGGAGCTGTTTTTT. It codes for CAWPAAGGAGELFF.

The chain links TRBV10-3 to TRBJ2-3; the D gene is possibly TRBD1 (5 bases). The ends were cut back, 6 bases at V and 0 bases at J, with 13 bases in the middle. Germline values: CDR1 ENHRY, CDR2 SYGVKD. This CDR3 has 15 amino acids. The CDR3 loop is CAISPGTGSTDTQYF. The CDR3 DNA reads TGTGCCATCAGCCCCGGCACAGGCAGCACAGATACGCAGTATTTT.

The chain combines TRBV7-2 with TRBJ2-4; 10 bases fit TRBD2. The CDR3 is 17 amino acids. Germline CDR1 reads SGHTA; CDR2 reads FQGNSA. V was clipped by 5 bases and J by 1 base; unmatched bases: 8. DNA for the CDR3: TGTGCCAGCAGCCCACTAGCGGGGCGTGTCGCCAAAAACATTCAGTACTTC. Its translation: CASSPLAGRVAKNIQYF. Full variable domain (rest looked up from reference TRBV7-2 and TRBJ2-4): GAGVSQSPSNKVTEKGKDVELRCDPISGHTALYWYRQSLGQGLEFLIYFQGNSAPDKSGLPSDRFSAERTGGSVSTLTIQRTQQEDSAVYLCASSPLAGRVAKNIQYFGAGTRLSVL.

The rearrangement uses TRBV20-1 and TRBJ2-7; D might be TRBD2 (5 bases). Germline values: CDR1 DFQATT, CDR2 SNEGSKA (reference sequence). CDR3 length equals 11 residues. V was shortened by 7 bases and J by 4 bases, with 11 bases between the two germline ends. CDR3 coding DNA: TGCAGTGGGGCGTGGGAGTACGAGCAGTACTTC. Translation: CSGAWEYEQYF.

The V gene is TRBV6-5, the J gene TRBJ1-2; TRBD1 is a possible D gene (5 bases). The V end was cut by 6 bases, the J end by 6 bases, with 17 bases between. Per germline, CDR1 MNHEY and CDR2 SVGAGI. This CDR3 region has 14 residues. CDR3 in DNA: TGTGCCAGCAGCCCACACGCTCGACAGCATGGCTACACCTTC. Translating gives CASSPHARQHGYTF.

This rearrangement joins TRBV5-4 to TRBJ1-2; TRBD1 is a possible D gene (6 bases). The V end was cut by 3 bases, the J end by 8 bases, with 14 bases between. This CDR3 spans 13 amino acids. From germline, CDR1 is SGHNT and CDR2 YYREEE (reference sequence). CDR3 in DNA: TGTGCCAGCAGCTCCACAGGGATCTTCGGCTACACCTTC. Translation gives CASSSTGIFGYTF.

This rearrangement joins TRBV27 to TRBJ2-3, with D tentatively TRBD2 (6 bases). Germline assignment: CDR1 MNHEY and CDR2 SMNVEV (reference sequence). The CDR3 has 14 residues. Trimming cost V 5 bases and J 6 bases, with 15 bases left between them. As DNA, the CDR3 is TGTGCCAGCAGTCGTCGGGACTTCGCGGATACGCAGTATTTT. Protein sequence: CASSRRDFADTQYF.